These 4 T cell receptor beta chains came from one sample sequenced in a study of cytomegalovirus exposure and HLA in healthy donors. Both 60 Vbeta primers and 13 Jbeta primers went into the PCR. The data were produced by immunoSEQ multiplex PCR, yet TCRdb's version contains in-frame clones alone and is incomplete. The table records fewer than 130,000 clones, around four fifths of them present only once. The sample comprised PBMCs. These receptors all stem from a woman in her sixties in good health and CMV-seropositive.

Only a few counts were recorded for this clone. The rearrangement uses TRBV15 and TRBJ2-5; tentatively, D is TRBD2 (6 bases). Germline V CDR1 and CDR2: LNHNV, YYDKDF (reference sequence). The germline V and J ends were trimmed by 5 bases and 3 bases, with 10 bases remaining between them. CDR3 size: 13 residues. This CDR3 is CATSRDWKETQYF. CDR3 in DNA: TGTGCCACCAGCCGGGACTGGAAAGAGACCCAGTACTTC.

This chain links TRBV6-1 with TRBJ1-1; 10 positions match TRBD1. The V gene's germline CDR1 is MNHNS and CDR2 SASEGT. The CDR3 contains 13 residues. V trimming: 6 bases; J trimming: 6 bases; junction bases outside the gene matches: 4. Here the CDR3 reads CASRPGQGPEAFF. DNA for the CDR3: TGTGCCAGCAGGCCGGGACAGGGGCCTGAAGCTTTCTTT.

This chain links TRBV2 with TRBJ2-1; D ambiguous. In germline, CDR1 is SNHLY, CDR2 FYNNEI. V was pared by 7 bases and J by 3 bases, with 13 bases between. This CDR3 spans 14 amino acids. CDR3 sequence: CASTVAPFYNEQFF. The CDR3 nucleotides read TGTGCCAGCACGGTAGCTCCTTTCTACAATGAGCAGTTCTTC.

V and J are TRBV28 and TRBJ2-1; TRBD1 matches at 8 bases. Germline trimming cut 3 bases from V and 2 bases from J; bases unmatched to any gene: 3. The CDR3 is 15 residues long. From germline, CDR1 is MDHEN and CDR2 SYDVKM. The CDR3 sequence is CASSLGQVTYNEQFF. The CDR3 DNA follows: TGTGCCAGCAGTTTGGGACAGGTAACCTACAATGAGCAGTTCTTC.